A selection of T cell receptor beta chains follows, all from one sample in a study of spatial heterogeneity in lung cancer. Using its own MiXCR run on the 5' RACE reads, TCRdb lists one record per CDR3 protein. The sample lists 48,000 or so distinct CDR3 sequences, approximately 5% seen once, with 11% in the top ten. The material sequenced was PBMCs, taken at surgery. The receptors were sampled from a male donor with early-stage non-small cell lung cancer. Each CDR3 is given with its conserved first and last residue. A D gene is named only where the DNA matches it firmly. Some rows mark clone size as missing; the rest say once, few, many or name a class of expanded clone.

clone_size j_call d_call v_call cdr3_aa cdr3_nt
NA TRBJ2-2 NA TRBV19 CASIPRGTLTGELFF TGTGCCAGTATTCCACGGGGGACCTTGACCGGGGAGCTGTTTTTT
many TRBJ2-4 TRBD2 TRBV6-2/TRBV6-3 CASSYESGGYKNIQYF TGTGCCAGCAGTTACGAGAGCGGGGGCTACAAAAACATTCAGTACTTC
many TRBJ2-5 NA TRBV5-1 CASSTQDQETQYF TGCGCCAGCAGCACCCAGGACCAAGAGACCCAGTACTTC
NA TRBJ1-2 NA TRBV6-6 CASSYELQQGYTF TGTGCCAGCAGTTACGAGCTCCAGCAGGGCTACACCTTC
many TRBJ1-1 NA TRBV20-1 CSARDLRRGTNTEAFF TGCAGTGCTAGAGATCTCCGGAGGGGAACAAACACTGAAGCTTTCTTT
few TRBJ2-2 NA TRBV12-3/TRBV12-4 CASSLRGKGTGELFF TGTGCCAGCAGTTTACGGGGAAAGGGGACCGGGGAGCTGTTTTTT
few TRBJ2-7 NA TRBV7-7 CASSLLRGLSSYEQYF TGTGCTAGCAGCTTATTACGCGGACTTAGCTCCTACGAGCAGTACTTC
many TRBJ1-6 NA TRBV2 CASSENRASPLHF TGTGCCAGCAGTGAAAACAGGGCCTCACCCCTCCACTTT
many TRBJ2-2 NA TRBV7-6 CASSLSPSNTGELFF TGTGCCAGCAGCTTAAGTCCATCGAACACCGGGGAGCTGTTTTTT
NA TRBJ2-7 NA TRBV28 CASSPHPYEQYF TGTGCCAGCAGCCCCCACCCCTACGAGCAGTACTTC
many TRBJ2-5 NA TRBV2 CASSAYRGVETQYF TGTGCCAGCAGCGCCTATCGAGGGGTCGAGACCCAGTACTTC
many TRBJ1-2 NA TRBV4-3 CASSQDLWQGSYGYTF TGCGCCAGCAGCCAAGATCTGTGGCAGGGCAGCTATGGCTACACCTTC
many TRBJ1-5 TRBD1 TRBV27 CASSETGGVQPQHF TGTGCCAGCAGTGAGACAGGGGGCGTTCAGCCCCAGCATTTT
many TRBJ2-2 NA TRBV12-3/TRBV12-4 CASSLGVNTGELFF TGTGCCAGCAGTTTGGGGGTCAACACCGGGGAGCTGTTTTTT
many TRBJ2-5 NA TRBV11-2 CASSLAGVGARETQYF TGTGCCAGCAGCTTAGCCGGGGTGGGGGCTAGGGAGACCCAGTACTTC
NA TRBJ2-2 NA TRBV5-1 CASSQLAVSTGELFF TGCGCCAGCAGTCAACTAGCAGTCTCCACCGGGGAGCTGTTTTTT
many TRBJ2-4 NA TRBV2 CASSELGTMDIQYF TGTGCCAGCAGTGAACTAGGGACGATGGACATTCAGTACTTC
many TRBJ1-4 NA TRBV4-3 CASSQDSGSRQNEKLFF TGCGCCAGCAGCCAAGATTCGGGGTCCAGACAGAATGAAAAACTGTTTTTT
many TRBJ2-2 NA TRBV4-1 CASSPPVGGNTGELFF TGCGCCAGCAGCCCCCCCGTGGGCGGTAACACCGGGGAGCTGTTTTTT
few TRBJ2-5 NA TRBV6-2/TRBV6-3 CASSQVGETQYF TGTGCCAGCAGTCAGGTCGGAGAGACCCAGTACTTC
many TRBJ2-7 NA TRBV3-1 CASSRNQRSYEQYF TGTGCCAGCAGCCGAAACCAGCGATCCTACGAGCAGTACTTC
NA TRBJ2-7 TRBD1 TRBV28 CASTQGGSYYEQYF TGTGCCAGCACCCAAGGGGGCTCGTACTACGAGCAGTACTTC
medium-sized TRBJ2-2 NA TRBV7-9 CASSSTRGTGELFF TGTGCCAGCAGCTCCACTAGGGGCACCGGGGAGCTGTTTTTT
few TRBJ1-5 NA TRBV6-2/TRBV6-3 CASSYSQNNQPQHF TGTGCCAGCAGTTACTCCCAAAACAATCAGCCCCAGCATTTT
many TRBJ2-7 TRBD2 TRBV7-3 CASSLLGTRVEQYF TGTGCCAGCAGCTTATTAGGGACTAGAGTCGAGCAGTACTTC
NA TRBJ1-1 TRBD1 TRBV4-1 CASNLGQGNTEAFF TGCGCCAGCAACCTTGGACAGGGGAACACTGAAGCTTTCTTT
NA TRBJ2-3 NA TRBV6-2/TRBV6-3 CASTDFRDSDTQYF TGTGCCAGCACCGACTTCCGGGACTCAGATACGCAGTATTTT
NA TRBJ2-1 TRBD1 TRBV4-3 CASSLRDRGDNEQFF TGCGCCAGCAGCCTCCGGGACAGGGGGGACAATGAGCAGTTCTTC
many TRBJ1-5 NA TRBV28 CASSFVRGPQHF TGTGCCAGCAGTTTCGTACGGGGACCCCAGCATTTT
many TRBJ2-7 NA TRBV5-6 CASSLVGQLYEQYF TGTGCCAGCAGCTTGGTAGGGCAGCTCTACGAGCAGTACTTC
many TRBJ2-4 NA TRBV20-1 CSARDGGSGDIQYF TGCAGTGCTAGAGATGGAGGGTCGGGAGACATTCAGTACTTC
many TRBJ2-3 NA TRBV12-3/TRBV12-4 CASRGRLAVPDTQYF TGTGCCAGCAGGGGGAGGCTTGCGGTCCCAGATACGCAGTATTTT
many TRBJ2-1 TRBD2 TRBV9 CASSPTSGEYNEQFF TGTGCCAGCAGCCCGACTAGCGGGGAGTACAATGAGCAGTTCTTC
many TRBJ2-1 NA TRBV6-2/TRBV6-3 CASSLLTSRPFF TGTGCCAGCAGCCTACTGACTAGTCGGCCGTTCTTC
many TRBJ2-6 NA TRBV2 CASSEARAASSGANVLTF TGTGCCAGCAGTGAAGCGCGCGCAGCTAGCTCTGGGGCCAACGTCCTGACTTTC
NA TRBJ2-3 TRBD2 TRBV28 CASSLSGEADTQYF TGTGCCAGCAGTTTGAGCGGGGAGGCAGATACGCAGTATTTT
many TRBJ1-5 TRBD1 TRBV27 CASSPQGAKQPQHF TGTGCCAGCAGTCCCCAGGGGGCCAAACAGCCCCAGCATTTT
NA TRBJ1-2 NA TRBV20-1 CSARGGQGLYGYTF TGCAGTGCTAGAGGAGGGCAGGGCCTATATGGCTACACCTTC
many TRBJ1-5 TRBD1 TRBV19 CASSSRTGATQPQHF TGTGCCAGTAGTTCCCGGACAGGGGCTACTCAGCCCCAGCATTTT
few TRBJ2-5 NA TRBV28 CATENFGGRRETQYF TGTGCCACAGAAAACTTCGGGGGCCGGAGAGAGACCCAGTACTTC
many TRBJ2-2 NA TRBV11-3 CASSLGSPPDTGELFF TGTGCCAGCAGCTTAGGCTCGCCACCCGACACCGGGGAGCTGTTTTTT
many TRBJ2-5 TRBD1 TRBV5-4 CASSSGRDRQETQYF TGTGCCAGCAGCTCCGGTCGGGACAGGCAAGAGACCCAGTACTTC
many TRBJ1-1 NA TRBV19 CASSIGPLRPNTEAFF TGTGCCAGTAGTATAGGCCCTCTACGGCCGAACACTGAAGCTTTCTTT
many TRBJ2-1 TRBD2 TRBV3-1 CASSQYPGGPTSYSYNEQFF TGTGCCAGCAGCCAATATCCGGGAGGACCCACAAGCTATTCATACAATGAGCAGTTCTTC
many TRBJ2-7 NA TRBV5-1 CASTYSGSSYEQYF TGCGCCAGCACCTATAGCGGTAGCTCCTACGAGCAGTACTTC
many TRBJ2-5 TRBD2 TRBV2 CASIAGLAAPIEETQYF TGTGCCAGCATCGCGGGACTAGCGGCACCGATTGAAGAGACCCAGTACTTC
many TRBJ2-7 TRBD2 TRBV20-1 CSARILAGYEQYF TGCAGTGCTAGGATACTAGCGGGTTACGAGCAGTACTTC
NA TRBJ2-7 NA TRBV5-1 CASSSRPGPTYEQYF TGCGCCAGCAGCTCCCGACCGGGACCAACCTACGAGCAGTACTTC
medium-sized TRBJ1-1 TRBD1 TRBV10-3 CAISDDRAGAFF TGTGCCATCAGTGATGACAGGGCGGGAGCTTTCTTT
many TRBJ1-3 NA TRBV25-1 CASSESGDVGNTIYF TGTGCCAGCAGTGAATCAGGGGATGTTGGAAACACCATATATTTT
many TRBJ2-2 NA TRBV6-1 CASSEWGRGTGELFF TGTGCCAGCAGTGAGTGGGGGCGAGGCACCGGGGAGCTGTTTTTT
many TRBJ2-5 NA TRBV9 CASSVGGRLETQYF TGTGCCAGCAGCGTAGGTGGGAGACTGGAGACCCAGTACTTC
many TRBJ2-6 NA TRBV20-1 CSARDSVLTF TGCAGTGCTAGAGATAGCGTCCTGACTTTC
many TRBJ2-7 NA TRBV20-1 CSAYRLGGDSYEQYF TGCAGTGCTTATCGACTAGGGGGAGACTCCTACGAGCAGTACTTC
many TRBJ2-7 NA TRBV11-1 CASSLRPDDLREQYF TGTGCCAGCAGCTTAAGGCCGGATGATTTGAGGGAGCAGTACTTC
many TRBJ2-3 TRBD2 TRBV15 CATSRQLAASTDTQYF TGTGCCACCAGCAGACAACTAGCGGCCTCAACAGATACGCAGTATTTT
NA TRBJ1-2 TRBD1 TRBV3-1 CASHGGQGPLGYTF TGTGCCAGCCATGGGGGACAGGGGCCTTTGGGCTACACCTTC
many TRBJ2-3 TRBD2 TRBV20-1 CSASSGGDTDTQYF TGCAGTGCTTCAAGCGGGGGTGACACAGATACGCAGTATTTT
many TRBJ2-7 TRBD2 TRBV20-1 CSARVRTSYEQYF TGCAGTGCTAGAGTCAGGACTAGCTACGAGCAGTACTTC
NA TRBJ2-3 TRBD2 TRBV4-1 CASSTSGSLTDTQYF TGCGCCAGCAGCACTAGCGGGAGTCTAACAGATACGCAGTATTTT